These 9 T cell receptor beta chains share one sample of origin, sequenced in a study of blood T cell repertoires in COVID-19. Repertoires were generated with immunoSEQ multiplex PCR, while TCRdb's copy carries only in-frame clones and drops some. The data hold 310,000 or so clones, with 75% to 90% observed a single time. The sample was peripheral blood. Source of these receptors: a woman aged 45-65 years who had recovered from COVID-19.

V gene TRBV27 combines with J gene TRBJ1-5; possibly TRBD1 for D (6 bases). Trimming removed 5 bases at V and 7 bases at J, with 21 bases between. This CDR3 has 16 amino acids. In germline, CDR1 is MNHEY, CDR2 SMNVEV (reference sequence). CDR3 in DNA: TGTGCCAGCAGTATAAGACAGGTTTCCGTGGGACAGCCCCAGCATTTT. Translation gives CASSIRQVSVGQPQHF.

This clone was counted between two and nine times. The J gene is TRBJ2-1, the V gene TRBV7-2; D uncertain. This CDR3 is 16 amino acids long. CDR1 SGHTA and CDR2 FQGNSA come from the germline V gene. V lost 1 base, J lost 4 bases, and 14 bases lay in between. CDR3 DNA: TGTGCCAGCAGCTTAGTCCGCTTGATGACTTACAATGAGCAGTTCTTC. This encodes CASSLVRLMTYNEQFF.

The chain recombines TRBV15 with TRBJ2-5; a weak D match, TRBD2 (6 bases). From germline, CDR1 is LNHNV and CDR2 YYDKDF (reference sequence). CDR3 size: 13 residues. With 1 base removed from V and 5 bases from J, the gap between germline ends came to 8 bases. CDR3 bases: TGTGCCACCAGCAGAGGGGACTTTGAGACCCAGTACTTC. This codes for CATSRGDFETQYF.

The chain carries TRBV25-1 and TRBJ2-3; D is ambiguous. This CDR3 has 12 residues. Trimming left V 1 base short and J 11 bases short, with 10 bases between. In germline, CDR1 is MGHDK, CDR2 SYGVNS. This CDR3 reads CASSESILRQYF. For the CDR3, the DNA is TGTGCCAGCAGTGAATCGATCCTTAGGCAGTATTTT.

CDR3 DNA: TGTGCCAGCGCCTCCACCGGGACTAGCCGCCTGGAGCAGTACTTC. Translated: CASASTGTSRLEQYF. V is TRBV19 and J is TRBJ2-7; 9 bases align to TRBD2. Trimming took 9 bases from V and 7 from J; bases not matched to a gene: 16. The CDR3 is 15 residues long. Germline-derived CDR1 and CDR2 are LNHDA and SQIVND (reference sequence).

This sequence joins TRBV6-5 and TRBJ1-2; TRBD1 matches at 8 bases. From germline, CDR1 is MNHEY and CDR2 SVGAGI. Trimming cost V 8 bases and J 8 bases; bases outside gene matches: 7. This CDR3 has 12 residues. The CDR3 sequence is CASETGARGYTF. The CDR3 coding sequence is TGTGCCAGCGAGACAGGGGCGCGCGGCTACACCTTC.

The chain recombines TRBV7-9 with TRBJ1-3; D is possibly TRBD1 (5 bases). This CDR3 spans 15 amino acids. The ends were cut back, 3 bases at V and 0 bases at J, with 9 bases in the middle. Germline assignment: CDR1 SEHNR and CDR2 FQNEAQ (reference sequence). The CDR3 coding sequence is TGTGCCAGCAGCTTCGGGGACTCCTCTGGAAACACCATATATTTT. This gives the protein CASSFGDSSGNTIYF.

This chain links TRBV6-5 with TRBJ1-1, with TRBD1 identical over 7 bases. The CDR3 totals 13 residues. Germline V gives CDR1 MNHEY, CDR2 SVGAGI. With V trimmed by 4 bases and J by 10 bases, 9 bases remained unmatched. CDR3 sequence: CASSSTWDSSAFF. For the CDR3, the DNA is TGTGCCAGCAGTTCCACGTGGGACAGCTCAGCTTTCTTT.

The chain links TRBV7-9 to TRBJ1-2; D is possibly TRBD1 (5 bases). The CDR3 length is 16 residues. The germline V gene has CDR1 SEHNR and CDR2 FQNEAQ (reference sequence). The V end was cut by 2 bases, the J end by 4 bases, with 17 bases between. The CDR3 loop reads CASSLNDRHPLYGYTF. For the CDR3, the DNA is TGTGCCAGCAGCTTAAATGACAGACACCCCCTCTATGGCTACACCTTC.